These T cell receptor beta chains were read from a single sample in a study of T-cell memory formation after mild COVID-19. TCRdb redid the calling of the 5' RACE reads with MiXCR, one entry per CDR3 protein. The repertoire includes approximately 170,000 distinct CDR3 sequences, 10% to 15% of them detected once, and about 3.6% sits in the top ten. The sample taken for sequencing was PBMCs or a T cell subset sorted from them (not recorded which). These receptors came from a man aged 18-30 years who had mild COVID-19 (a few samples of this study predate the infection). Cell type and time point are not known. Each CDR3 is given with its conserved first and last residue. D genes are given only for firm matches. Expanded clones get a size class; other rows say once, few or many, or leave the size out.

j_call clone_size v_call d_call cdr3_nt cdr3_aa
TRBJ1-2 many TRBV7-2 NA TGTGCCAGCAGCTTAGCGTTCCGGGGCGAGGATGGCTACACCTTC CASSLAFRGEDGYTF
TRBJ2-6 NA TRBV5-1 NA TGCGCCAGCAGCTTCATTCCGGGGACGGCCGGGGCCAACGTCCTGACTTTC CASSFIPGTAGANVLTF
TRBJ1-2 NA TRBV12-3/TRBV12-4 NA TGTGCCAGCATTCCTGGGGGGGGACCTCATGGCTACACCTTC CASIPGGGPHGYTF
TRBJ1-5 NA TRBV2 TRBD1 TGTGCCAGCAGATGGGACAGGTGGGGCAATCAGCCCCAGCATTTT CASRWDRWGNQPQHF
TRBJ1-5 NA TRBV4-2 NA TGTGCCAGCAGCCAAGTAGGGGGGGGGGCAGATCAGCCCCAGCATTTT CASSQVGGGADQPQHF
TRBJ1-4 NA TRBV29-1 NA TGCAGCGTTGGGGGAGCTAATGAAAAACTGTTTTTT CSVGGANEKLFF
TRBJ2-4 NA TRBV20-1 NA TGCAGTGCTGCGGGGGCCCTAGCCAAAAACATTCAGTACTTC CSAAGALAKNIQYF
TRBJ2-5 NA TRBV20-1 NA TGCAGTGCTAGAGATCGGGGGGCTGGGGAGACCCAGTACTTC CSARDRGAGETQYF
TRBJ1-3 NA TRBV11-2 NA TGTGCCAGCAGCTTACGACGGTGGGACACCATATATTTT CASSLRRWDTIYF
TRBJ1-5 few TRBV7-2 NA TGTGCCAGCAGCCCGAACGGGGGGAGTCAGCCCCAGCATTTT CASSPNGGSQPQHF
TRBJ1-1 few TRBV12-3/TRBV12-4 NA TGTGCCAGCAGTTTAGGGGAAGGAAGGAACACTGAAGCTTTCTTT CASSLGEGRNTEAFF
TRBJ1-6 NA TRBV7-2 TRBD1 TGTGCCAGCGGGAGACAGGGACCGAGCTCACCCCTCCACTTT CASGRQGPSSPLHF
TRBJ2-7 NA TRBV23-1 NA TGCGCCAGCAGTCATATGTCCCAGGAGCAGTACTTC CASSHMSQEQYF
TRBJ2-3 NA TRBV6-5 TRBD2 TGTGCCAGTAGACTAGCGGGGGGTATAGATACGCAGTATTTT CASRLAGGIDTQYF
TRBJ1-3 NA TRBV20-1 TRBD1 TGCAGTGCTAGGGGGACAGGGGGCGCGTGGGGAAACACCATATATTTT CSARGTGGAWGNTIYF
TRBJ1-5 few TRBV6-5 NA TGTGCCAGCAGTCAGGACCGGACTCAGACCCAGCATTTT CASSQDRTQTQHF
TRBJ2-5 NA TRBV7-7 TRBD1 TGTGCCAGCAGCGTGGACAGGGCGAAGACCCAGTACTTC CASSVDRAKTQYF
TRBJ2-1 many TRBV24-1 TRBD1 TGTGCCACCAGTGTCGTCCGGCGGGACAGGGTTTACGAGCAGTTCTTC CATSVVRRDRVYEQFF
TRBJ1-1 NA TRBV18 NA TGTGCCAGCTCACCACGGAAAGGGAACACTGAAGCTTTCTTT CASSPRKGNTEAFF
TRBJ2-5 NA TRBV7-7 NA TGTGCTAGCAGCTTGGGTGGGTCCGGGGCAGAGACCCAGTACTTC CASSLGGSGAETQYF
TRBJ2-1 NA TRBV5-1 NA TGCGCCAGCAGCTTTTCAGGGGTTAACAATGAGCAGTTCTTC CASSFSGVNNEQFF
TRBJ1-1 NA TRBV3-1 NA TGTGCCAGCAGCCAAGATGGTACGACGAACACTGAAGCTTTCTTT CASSQDGTTNTEAFF
TRBJ1-2 few TRBV7-2 NA TGTGCCAGCAGCCGCCGGTCCTCCTATGGCTACACCTTC CASSRRSSYGYTF
TRBJ2-5 NA TRBV20-1 NA TGCAGTGCTCCCGCCCCGGGGGTAGAGACCCAGTACTTC CSAPAPGVETQYF
TRBJ2-1 NA TRBV6-5 NA TGTGCCAGCAGTGCCCCGGATAACTGGCTGCCGTTCTTC CASSAPDNWLPFF
TRBJ2-7 NA TRBV6-6 NA TGTGCCAGCAGTCTTACAGGGCACGAGCAGTACTTC CASSLTGHEQYF
TRBJ1-1 few TRBV7-9 TRBD1 TGTGCCAGCAGCTTAAGACAGGGTAGGAATGAAGCTTTCTTT CASSLRQGRNEAFF
TRBJ2-1 NA TRBV5-5 NA TGTGCCAGCAGCCCCCAGAGGATGGACCCTGAGCAGTTCTTC CASSPQRMDPEQFF
TRBJ1-4 NA TRBV20-1 NA TGCAGTACGTCCCCGGGAGCTCTAAATGAAAAACTGTTTTTT CSTSPGALNEKLFF
TRBJ2-5 few TRBV12-3/TRBV12-4 TRBD2 TGTGCCAGCAACAGGGTGGCGGGGGGCCCCCAAGAGACCCAGTACTTC CASNRVAGGPQETQYF
TRBJ2-1 NA TRBV5-1 TRBD2 TGCGCCAGCAGCTTACTAGCGGGGGGACACTCCAATGAGCAGTTCTTC CASSLLAGGHSNEQFF
TRBJ2-7 few TRBV7-2 NA TGTGCCAGCACCTCAGGGACTCGACCGAGTGAGCAGTACTTC CASTSGTRPSEQYF
TRBJ2-3 NA TRBV28 NA TGTGCCAGCAGTTCCCTAGGTCGAGATACGCAGTATTTT CASSSLGRDTQYF
TRBJ2-5 NA TRBV20-1 TRBD2 TGCAGTGCCATGACTAGCGGGGGAGGTAGAGAGACCCAGTACTTC CSAMTSGGGRETQYF
TRBJ2-5 few TRBV15 NA TGTGCCACCAGCAGAAGCCCCGGTTTCCAAGAGACCCAGTACTTC CATSRSPGFQETQYF
TRBJ2-2 many TRBV5-1 TRBD1 TGCGCGACCAAGACAGGGGTTAACACCGGGGAGCTGTTTTTT CATKTGVNTGELFF
TRBJ2-7 NA TRBV18 TRBD2 TGTGCCAGCTCACCGACTAGCGGGGACTCGGAGCAGTACTTC CASSPTSGDSEQYF
TRBJ2-4 NA TRBV14 NA TGTGCCAGCAGCCGCCTTTCAGGGGAAGGAGCCAAAAACATTCAGTACTTC CASSRLSGEGAKNIQYF
TRBJ2-3 many TRBV4-1 TRBD2 TGCGCCAGCAGCCAAGATTACACTAGCGGAAACACAGATACGCAGTATTTT CASSQDYTSGNTDTQYF
TRBJ2-5 NA TRBV3-1 TRBD2 TGTGCCAGCAGCCCACCCCTGGGACTACCCAGCGAGTTC CASSPPLGLPSEF
TRBJ2-2 many TRBV9 TRBD2 TGTGCCAGCAGCGTAGGCGGGGGGAACACCGGGGAGCTGTTTTTT CASSVGGGNTGELFF
TRBJ2-7 NA TRBV7-2 NA TGTGCCAGCAGCTTTCTAGGCCAGGGGATCTACGAGCAGTACTTC CASSFLGQGIYEQYF
TRBJ2-3 few TRBV4-1 NA TGCGCCAGCAGCCGGGGGGCCTATACGCAGTATTTT CASSRGAYTQYF
TRBJ2-3 few TRBV24-1 TRBD2 TGTGCCACCAGTGCAGCTAGCGGGGGGCCTAGCACAGATACGCAGTATTTT CATSAASGGPSTDTQYF
TRBJ1-6 NA TRBV6-6 NA TGTGCCAGCAGTTACGGGGTACAAAATTCACCCCTCCACTTT CASSYGVQNSPLHF
TRBJ2-7 few TRBV7-9 TRBD2 TGTGCCAGCAGCCAGGTCGGGCAGCGGGGGGGCTACGAGCAGTACTTC CASSQVGQRGGYEQYF
TRBJ1-6 NA TRBV4-2 TRBD1 TGTGCCAGCAGCCTACGACAGGGGAGTAAGAATTCACCCCTCCACTTT CASSLRQGSKNSPLHF
TRBJ2-5 many TRBV7-8 NA TGTGCCAGCAGCCCCCGGCTAGTACTTTTGGAGACCCAGTACTTC CASSPRLVLLETQYF